Each of the 13 T cell receptor beta chains below was sequenced from the same sample in a study of molecular identifiers for immune sequencing clone quantification. MiXCR, run by TCRdb on the PCR reads, gives a single entry per CDR3 protein. The sample includes some 320,000 distinct CDR3 sequences, over 20% of them seen just once. The sequenced sample consisted of naive CD8+ T cells from blood, with Jurkat cell RNA spiked in. The subset is: FACS-sorted CD8+CD4-CCR7+CD45RA+ naive T cells. All receptors derive from a human donor in good health. Some libraries in this study had Jurkat cell RNA spiked in.

The chain employs TRBV10-3 and TRBJ2-5; D gene uncertain. From germline, CDR1 is ENHRY and CDR2 SYGVKD. CDR3 length: 11 residues. The germline V and J ends were trimmed by 8 bases and 1 base, with 5 bases remaining between them. CDR3 coding DNA: TGTGCCATCGGCAGCCAAGAGACCCAGTACTTC. It encodes CAIGSQETQYF.

Ten or more counts support this clonotype. This chain joins TRBV5-5 and TRBJ1-5, with D perhaps matching TRBD1 (5 bases). Germline CDR1 SGHKS, CDR2 YYEKEE (reference sequence). This CDR3 has 12 residues. Trimming took off 4 bases at V and 6 bases at J, with 8 bases between the two ends. The chain's CDR3 is CASSMGLQPQHF. DNA of the CDR3: TGTGCCAGCAGCATGGGGCTTCAGCCCCAGCATTTT.

Remarks on this clonotype: A much larger clone sits a single nucleotide away, making a read error possible. The V and J genes are TRBV20-1 and TRBJ2-3; D is undetermined. V dropped 4 bases and J dropped 4 bases, with 12 bases sitting between them. In germline, CDR1 is DFQATT, CDR2 SNEGSKA (reference sequence). CDR3 length: 13 residues. CDR3 amino acids: CSAKSVASDTQYF. In nucleotides, the CDR3 is TGCAGTGCTAAAAGCGTAGCTTCAGATACGCAGTATTTT.

Ten or more counts support this clonotype. The chain is built from TRBV6-5 and TRBJ1-5; 7 bases align to TRBD1. This CDR3 has 15 residues. Germline V CDR1 and CDR2: MNHEY, SVGAGI. Losses at the gene ends were 6 bases for V and 3 bases for J; bases not matched to a gene: 8. As DNA, the CDR3 is TGTGCCAGCAGCACCGGGACAGCCATCAATCAGCCCCAGCATTTT. Residues: CASSTGTAINQPQHF.

This clonotype was detected many times. V gene TRBV7-9 combines with J gene TRBJ2-3, with 7 bases matching TRBD2. The V gene end was trimmed by 6 bases and the J gene end by 0 bases; junction bases not matched to a gene: 12. Per germline, CDR1 SEHNR and CDR2 FQNEAQ (reference sequence). The CDR3 runs 17 residues. The CDR3 nucleotides read TGTGCCAGCAGACCTACGCAGGGAGGGGCTAGCACAGATACGCAGTATTTT. Encoded protein: CASRPTQGGASTDTQYF.

The genes are TRBV20-1 and TRBJ2-7; 7 nucleotides align to TRBD2. The CDR3 extends over 15 amino acids. Losses at the gene ends were 6 bases for V and 0 bases for J; bases not matched to a gene: 11. Germline CDR1 and CDR2: DFQATT and SNEGSKA (reference sequence). The CDR3 region is CSALWTSSFSYEQYF. The CDR3 DNA reads TGCAGTGCCCTGTGGACTAGTAGCTTCTCCTACGAGCAGTACTTC.

The chain carries TRBV7-2 and TRBJ2-3; 15 bases are a match to TRBD2. The V gene's germline CDR1 is SGHTA and CDR2 FQGNSA. V lost 3 bases, J lost 0 bases, and 4 bases stayed unmatched. CDR3 length: 18 residues. CDR3 nucleotides: TGTGCCAGCAGCTTTGGACTAGCGGGAGGGGCTAGCACAGATACGCAGTATTTT. It specifies CASSFGLAGGASTDTQYF.

In its sample, this clonotype was seen a few times. The genes are TRBV27 and TRBJ2-2; TRBD2 agrees at 8 bases. Germline V gives CDR1 MNHEY, CDR2 SMNVEV (reference sequence). CDR3 length: 16 amino acids. The ends lost 0 bases at V and 5 bases at J; junction bases unmatched: 5. DNA of the CDR3: TGTGCCAGCAGTTTATCGGCGGGGGGCTGGACCGGGGAGCTGTTTTTT. It encodes CASSLSAGGWTGELFF.

This clonotype came up a few times. This chain links TRBV24-1 with TRBJ2-1; the D is unclear. CDR3 length equals 11 residues. V lost 6 bases to trimming and J lost 8 bases, with 7 bases between them. Germline V gene sequence: CDR1 KGHDR, CDR2 SFDVKD. The CDR3 bases are TGTGCCACCAGTCAGGCCTATGAGCAGTTCTTC. It codes for CATSQAYEQFF.

This clonotype has a handful of counts. The genes are TRBV20-1 and TRBJ2-5; D gene uncertain. From germline, CDR1 is DFQATT and CDR2 SNEGSKA (reference sequence). The CDR3 extends over 14 amino acids. V was trimmed by 0 bases and J by 3 bases, leaving 11 bases between them. For the CDR3, the DNA is TGCAGTGCTAGAGATTGGGCCGGAGAAGAGACCCAGTACTTC. This translates into CSARDWAGEETQYF.

This clonotype was found a few times. This chain links TRBV4-3 with TRBJ2-6; TRBD1 matches 8 bases. V shed 0 bases, J shed 0 bases, and the junction held 7 bases outside the gene matches. CDR1 is LGHNA and CDR2 is YSLEER in the germline V gene. The CDR3 contains 19 residues. CDR3 sequence reads: CASSQDPGQEISGANVLTF. The CDR3 DNA follows: TGCGCCAGCAGCCAAGACCCGGGACAGGAGATCTCTGGGGCCAACGTCCTGACTTTC.

The chain combines TRBV19 with TRBJ2-7, with 10 bases aligning to TRBD1. V shed 7 bases and J 4 bases; nucleotides not matched to a gene: 4. The CDR3 is made up of 13 amino acids. Per the germline V gene, CDR1 is LNHDA and CDR2 is SQIVND (reference sequence). The CDR3 spells CASKPGQGYEQYF. The CDR3 DNA reads TGTGCCAGTAAACCGGGACAGGGGTACGAGCAGTACTTC.

The V and J genes are TRBV29-1 and TRBJ1-2; tentative D call: TRBD1 (5 bases). Per germline, CDR1 SQVTM and CDR2 ANQGSEA. CDR3 size: 13 residues. The ends were cut back, 4 bases at V and 0 bases at J, with 9 bases in the middle. DNA for the CDR3: TGCAGCGTTGCAGGGTTGACTAACTATGGCTACACCTTC. Its protein product is CSVAGLTNYGYTF.